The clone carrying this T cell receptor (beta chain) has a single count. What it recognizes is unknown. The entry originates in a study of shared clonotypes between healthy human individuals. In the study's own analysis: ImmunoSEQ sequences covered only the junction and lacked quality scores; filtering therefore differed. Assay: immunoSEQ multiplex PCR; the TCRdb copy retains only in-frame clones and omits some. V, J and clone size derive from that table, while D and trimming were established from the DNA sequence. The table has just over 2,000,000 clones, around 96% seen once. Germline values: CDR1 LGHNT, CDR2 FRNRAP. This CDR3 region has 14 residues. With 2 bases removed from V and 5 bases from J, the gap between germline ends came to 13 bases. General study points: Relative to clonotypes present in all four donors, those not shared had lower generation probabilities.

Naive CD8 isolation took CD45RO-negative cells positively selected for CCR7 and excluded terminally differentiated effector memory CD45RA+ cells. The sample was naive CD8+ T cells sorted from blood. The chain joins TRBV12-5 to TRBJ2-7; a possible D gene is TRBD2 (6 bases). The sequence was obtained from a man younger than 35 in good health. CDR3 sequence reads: CASGLLGGYHEQYF. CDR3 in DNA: TGTGCTAGTGGTTTGTTAGGAGGGTACCACGAGCAGTACTTC.